One and the same sample provided the 27 T cell receptor beta chains below, sequenced in a study of T cells in localized non-small cell lung cancer. Using immunoSEQ multiplex PCR, the repertoire was profiled, and TCRdb retains in-frame clones only, with some absent. The sample has about 1,600 clones; about 21% are singletons. The sample in question was normal lung tissue next to the tumor, obtained before any cancer treatment. These receptors originate from a woman aged 40-75 years with stage I lung adenocarcinoma.

The chain employs TRBV18 and TRBJ2-2; the D gene is possibly TRBD2 (5 bases). V lost 3 bases and J 5 bases, leaving 25 bases between the germline ends. From germline, CDR1 is KGHSH and CDR2 LQKENI. There are 19 residues in the CDR3. The CDR3 spells CASSPLPGSGQLGTGELFF. The CDR3 DNA follows: TGTGCCAGCTCACCCCTCCCCGGCTCTGGGCAACTAGGGACCGGGGAGCTGTTTTTT.

Written as DNA, the CDR3 is TGTGCCAGCACCTTTGAACGGGGACTAGGAGTGGATGAGCAGTTCTTC. Amino acids: CASTFERGLGVDEQFF. J is TRBJ2-1 and V is TRBV6-8, with 8 nucleotides matching TRBD2. The germline V gene encodes CDR1 MNHGY and CDR2 SAAAGT. Trimming took 7 bases from V and 8 from J; bases not matched to a gene: 16. This CDR3 has 16 residues.

This clone occurred a few times. The chain links TRBV6-7 to TRBJ2-7; D uncertain. TRBV6-7 is filed as an ORF, its function uncertain. The CDR3 is 11 amino acids. Trimming pared 6 bases from V and 2 bases from J, leaving 5 bases between. The CDR3 region has the DNA TGTGCCAGCAGAGACACCTACGAGCAGTACTTC. Amino acids: CASRDTYEQYF.

This clone was observed a few times. This sequence joins TRBV11-3 and TRBJ2-7; 8 nucleotides line up with TRBD2. Unmatched junction bases numbered 3, after V lost 3 bases and J lost 2 bases. Germline V CDR1 and CDR2: SGHNT, YENEEA. This CDR3 comprises 14 residues. The CDR3 nucleotides are TGTGCCAGCAGCTTGGGACTAGTCCCCTACGAGCAGTACTTC. The encoded protein is CASSLGLVPYEQYF.

CDR3 loop: CASTVKGAGELFF. CDR3 nucleotides: TGTGCCAGCACCGTAAAGGGGGCCGGGGAGCTGTTTTTT. The V gene is TRBV6-8, the J gene TRBJ2-2; a weak D match, TRBD1 (6 bases). Germline V lookup: CDR1 MNHGY, CDR2 SAAAGT. V lost 7 bases and J lost 6, with 12 bases in between. This CDR3 has 13 residues.

This sequence joins TRBV19 and TRBJ1-4; 7 nucleotides align to TRBD1. J gave up 0 bases and V 5 bases, and 3 bases lay outside the gene matches. This CDR3 spans 15 amino acids. CDR1 is LNHDA, CDR2 SQIVND, per germline (reference sequence). The CDR3 coding sequence is TGTGCCAGTAGTGTCGGGACAGCAACTAATGAAAAACTGTTTTTT. This translates into CASSVGTATNEKLFF.

In its sample, this clone is medium-sized. The rearrangement joins TRBV5-1 to TRBJ2-7; 10 positions match TRBD1. Germline lookup yields CDR1 SGHRS and CDR2 YFSETQ. Trimming cost V 2 bases and J 2 bases; bases outside gene matches: 1. The CDR3 extends over 14 amino acids. In DNA form, the CDR3 reads TGCGCCAGCAGCTTAGGACAGGGGGCCTACGAGCAGTACTTC. It specifies CASSLGQGAYEQYF.

Within the sample, this clone is large. One junction end does not reproduce the germline sequence, and a read error may be involved. V gene TRBV6-8 combines with J gene TRBJ2-1; a weak D match, TRBD1 (5 bases). From germline, CDR1 is MNHGY and CDR2 SAAAGT. CDR3 length equals 16 residues. CDR3 sequence: CASSDSFQGSYNEQFF. DNA of the CDR3: TGTGCCAGCAGTGACTCGTTCCAGGGAAGCTACAATGAGCAGTTCTTC.

This rearrangement joins TRBV5-1 to TRBJ1-2; a possible D gene is TRBD1 (6 bases). The V end was cut by 4 bases, the J end by 7 bases, with 17 bases between. This CDR3 has 14 residues. From germline, CDR1 is SGHRS and CDR2 YFSETQ. The CDR3 DNA is TGCGCCAGCAGCGCAGCAGGGACACCCCTTGGCTACACCTTC. Translated: CASSAAGTPLGYTF.

The chain carries TRBV28 and TRBJ1-5; D is perhaps TRBD1 (5 bases). Deletions cut 4 bases from V and 5 bases from J, with 6 bases between. Germline V CDR1 and CDR2: MDHEN, SYDVKM. The CDR3 has 12 residues. CDR3 DNA sequence: TGTGCCAGCAGTTCGACAGATCAGCCCCAGCATTTT. It encodes CASSSTDQPQHF.

CDR3: CASSSGDSYNEQFF. In DNA, the CDR3 is TGTGCCAGCAGCTCAGGGGACAGCTACAATGAGCAGTTCTTC. The rearrangement joins TRBV9 to TRBJ2-1; 7 bases map to TRBD1. There are 14 residues in the CDR3. Per germline, CDR1 SGDLS and CDR2 YYNGEE. The junction had 4 bases not matched to a gene; V was cut back by 4 bases and J by 3 bases. Complete variable domain (other parts from reference TRBV9 and TRBJ2-1): DSGVTQTPKHLITATGQRVTLRCSPRSGDLSVYWYQQSLDQGLQFLIQYYNGEERAKGNILERFSAQQFPDLHSELNLSSLELGDSALYFCASSSGDSYNEQFFGPGTRLTVL.

This clone occurred a few times. The J gene is TRBJ2-3, the V gene TRBV6-8; 7 positions agree with TRBD2. The CDR3 totals 17 residues. Germline V lookup: CDR1 MNHGY, CDR2 SAAAGT. Germline trimming cut 0 bases from V and 3 bases from J; bases unmatched to any gene: 9. The CDR3 here is CASSYSGGEGVTDTQYF. The CDR3 DNA follows: TGTGCCAGCAGTTACTCGGGCGGGGAGGGTGTAACAGATACGCAGTATTTT.

This clone is medium-sized within its sample. This rearrangement joins TRBV11-3 to TRBJ1-1; TRBD1 might be the D (6 bases). This CDR3 spans 15 amino acids. Trimming removed 2 bases from V and 4 bases from J, with 14 bases in between. The germline gives CDR1 SGHNT, CDR2 YENEEA. In DNA, the CDR3 is TGTGCCAGCAGCTTATGGTCAGGGGATTTCACTGAAGCTTTCTTT. Its translation is CASSLWSGDFTEAFF.

The chain links TRBV29-1 to TRBJ2-2; D may be TRBD2 (6 bases). The CDR3 length is 13 residues. Germline-derived CDR1 and CDR2 are SQVTM and ANQGSEA. Trimming cost V 7 bases and J 1 base, with 10 bases left between them. In nucleotides, the CDR3 is TGCAGCGGGGCGGGACGGAACACCGGGGAGCTGTTTTTT. This sequence encodes CSGAGRNTGELFF.

This clone was picked up a small number of times. The rearrangement uses TRBV30 and TRBJ1-5; tentative D call: TRBD1 (6 bases). The CDR3 sequence is 13 residues long. Trimming shortened V by 2 bases and J by 6 bases, and 11 bases separated the two germline ends. In germline, CDR1 is GTSNPN, CDR2 SVGIG (reference sequence). CDR3 nucleotide sequence: TGTGCCTGGAGTTACAGGGAGTTTCAGCCCCAGCATTTT. Its translation: CAWSYREFQPQHF.

There are a few counts of this clone. V gene TRBV11-3 combines with J gene TRBJ2-7, with 9 positions matching TRBD2. The trim removed 4 bases at V and 1 base at J, leaving 20 bases unmatched. The CDR3 runs to 20 residues. Germline V gene lookup returns CDR1 SGHNT and CDR2 YENEEA. CDR3 nucleotide sequence: TGTGCCAGCAGCTCCCCGTTAGGGCGGTTGGGAGCGGGAGGATCCTACGAGCAGTACTTC. Translation: CASSSPLGRLGAGGSYEQYF.

V and J are TRBV19 and TRBJ1-4; the D is unclear. V gave up 3 bases and J gave up 0 bases, with 11 bases separating them. The CDR3 extends over 16 amino acids. In germline, CDR1 is LNHDA, CDR2 SQIVND (reference sequence). In DNA form, the CDR3 reads TGTGCCAGTAGTATCCGACAATTTGCAACTAATGAAAAACTGTTTTTT. It yields the protein CASSIRQFATNEKLFF.

The genes are TRBV19 and TRBJ2-7, with 9 bases identical to TRBD1. The V gene's germline CDR1 is LNHDA and CDR2 SQIVND (reference sequence). CDR3 length: 12 amino acids. V lost 5 bases and J lost 5; bases outside the gene matches: 1. DNA of the CDR3: TGTGCCAGTAGTTGGACAGGGGACGAGCAGTACTTC. It encodes CASSWTGDEQYF.

This clone was found a few times. The chain has TRBV6-8 and TRBJ2-2; D might be TRBD2 (5 bases). Germline CDR1 reads MNHGY; CDR2 reads SAAAGT. CDR3 length equals 14 residues. The CDR3 DNA follows: TGTGCTCTTTCGCCCAGTCTAGCCACCGGGGAGCTGTTTTTT. It codes for CALSPSLATGELFF.

The V call is TRBV12-5, the J call TRBJ2-2; 8 bases match TRBD1. Germline V gene sequence: CDR1 LGHNT, CDR2 FRNRAP. The CDR3 totals 12 residues. DNA for the CDR3: TGTGCCAGCTCACAGGGGGCCGGGGAGCTGTTTTTT. This translates into CASSQGAGELFF.

This clone rates as medium-sized. CDR3 sequence (DNA): TGTGCCAGCAGTACGACAGCCACCTATGGCTACACCTTC. Amino acids: CASSTTATYGYTF. This chain uses TRBV6-8 with TRBJ1-2; TRBD1 might be the D (5 bases). CDR3 length: 13 residues. Germline assignment: CDR1 MNHGY and CDR2 SAAAGT. Between the trimmed V and J ends, which lost 5 bases and 4 bases, there was a span of 11 bases.

The sample holds one count of this clone. V is TRBV5-1 and J is TRBJ1-6, with D uncertain. With 3 bases removed from V and 2 bases from J, the gap between germline ends came to 18 bases. The germline V gene has CDR1 SGHRS and CDR2 YFSETQ. The CDR3 sequence is 18 residues long. CDR3 in amino acids: CASSSKAAGIAYNSPLHF. The CDR3 DNA is TGCGCCAGCAGCTCCAAGGCCGCGGGGATTGCCTATAATTCACCCCTCCACTTT.

This clone was counted a few times. The V call is TRBV30, the J call TRBJ2-2; D gene uncertain. Germline V gene data show CDR1 as GTSNPN and CDR2 as SVGIG (reference sequence). V was trimmed by 0 bases and J by 3 bases, leaving 5 bases between them. The CDR3 sequence is 13 residues long. DNA of the CDR3: TGTGCCTGGAGTGTCCAGGACACCGGGGAGCTGTTTTTT. It specifies CAWSVQDTGELFF.

The J gene is TRBJ1-2, the V gene TRBV15; a possible D gene is TRBD1 (6 bases). The CDR3 spans 17 residues. The germline V gene has CDR1 LNHNV and CDR2 YYDKDF (reference sequence). V lost 5 bases and J lost 0, with 19 bases in between. The CDR3 loop is CATSPGAITESNYGYTF. CDR3 in DNA: TGTGCCACCAGCCCAGGGGCCATTACTGAATCTAACTATGGCTACACCTTC.

This clone was recorded a few times. This rearrangement joins TRBV11-3 to TRBJ2-1; D uncertain. This CDR3 is 14 amino acids long. V lost 3 bases, J lost 3 bases, and 9 bases lay in between. Germline-derived CDR1 and CDR2 are SGHNT and YENEEA. The CDR3 region has the DNA TGTGCCAGCAGCTTGGGTGCAGTCTACAATGAGCAGTTCTTC. Its protein is CASSLGAVYNEQFF.

The rearrangement uses TRBV14 and TRBJ2-5; D possibly uses TRBD1 or TRBD2 (5 bases each). Germline V gene data show CDR1 as SGHDN and CDR2 as FVKESK. The CDR3 consists of 15 residues. V was trimmed by 4 bases and J by 2 bases, leaving 14 bases between them. The CDR3 nucleotides are TGTGCCAGCAGCCCACTCCGGGGCCTTCAAGAGACCCAGTACTTC. Its translation is CASSPLRGLQETQYF.

V and J are TRBV5-1 and TRBJ2-3; 8 bases fit TRBD2. Germline lookup yields CDR1 SGHRS and CDR2 YFSETQ. V lost 4 bases to trimming and J lost 1 base; unmatched junction nucleotides: 5. This CDR3 contains 15 residues. DNA for the CDR3: TGCGCCAGCAGCGTTGCTAGCGGGCGCACAGATACGCAGTATTTT. Its protein product is CASSVASGRTDTQYF.